This entry is about one TCR beta chain. This clonotype was counted many times. What this receptor recognizes is not known. Base quality data are lacking; no much larger clone is found one base away. Via the germline V gene, CDR1 is MDHEN and CDR2 SYDVKM. V is shortened by 6 bases, J by 0 bases, and the region joining them spans 17 bases. Its CDR3 holds 17 amino acids, cysteine through phenylalanine. Only the CDR3 DNA stays, 51 bases, in frame from base 1. The TCR template was genomic DNA extracted from bulk tumor tissue, and around 540 ng of gDNA was amplified for each sample. Multiple biopsies per primary tumor were taken during surgery, spaced as far apart as possible within the tumor mass. The study cohort was described as untreated and was composed of newly diagnosed NSCLC cases undergoing curative surgery. Donors were about 16 newly diagnosed non-small cell lung cancer patients undergoing surgery with curative intent. A couple of independent pathologists reviewed the resected tumor masses. Only DNA and RNA samples of high quality went on to sequencing.

The TCR beta CDR3 region was amplified with a multiplex PCR system whose first round of roughly 11 cycles used 32 V-gene forward primers and 13 J-gene reverse primers. First-round PCR used a QIAGEN Multiplex PCR Kit, and primer sequences were filed in Chinese patent CN105087789A. Illumina universal primers were attached in a second round of PCR run with the Phusion High-Fidelity PCR Kit. TCR libraries were paired-end sequenced at 151 bp read length on the Illumina HiSeq X Ten platform. From the authors' description of their analysis: Cutadapt removed reads without multiplex PCR primers, PEAR merged read pairs, and MiXCR with default settings called CDR3 regions. Shannon entropy measured repertoire diversity, and clonality was calculated as one minus the Shannon entropy divided by the ln of the count of productive unique sequences. Clonotypes at a frequency of at least 0.5% were defined as dominant or high-frequency T-cell clones. The raw public reads went through TCRdb reprocessing: fastp at Q25, MiXCR clone calling, in-frame beta chains kept. Entries are consolidated by CDR3 protein sequence, retaining the most common genes and DNA. The V and J calls come from TCRdb's annotation, not from the publication. Recorded for this sample are over 14,000 distinct CDR3 sequences; more than 30% of them occurred a single time. Clones ranked in the top ten supply 12% to 15% of the sample.

This entry belongs to a study of immune heterogeneity within non-small cell lung tumors listed by TCRdb under 2018. Some background on the complete study: Histology comprised a few squamous cell carcinomas, more than 8 non-squamous carcinomas and 1 tumor not otherwise specified. To look at intratumoral immune heterogeneity, the study ran whole-exome sequencing, RNA-seq and TCR beta repertoire sequencing on several spatially distinct regions taken from every NSCLC tumor. TCR repertoire analysis included under 65 tumor loci from under 16 patients, whereas transcriptome data included only 44 loci from roughly twelve patients. Binding of neoantigens to the HLA alleles of each patient was predicted with netMHCpan-3.0 for mutant peptides of 8 to 11 amino acids. The full study reports these points: Local T-cell repertoire clonality showed a statistically significant but moderate positive correlation with local tumor mutational burden (R around 0.36). Within a patient, identical dominant CDR3B clonotypes were found to recur across loci, yet unique high-frequency clones were also harbored in different tumor locations. High-frequency TCR beta clonotypes were found to be largely distinct between individual patients.

Recombination joined TRBV28 with TRBJ1-4; TRBD1 could be the D gene, as 5 bases match. The sample consisted of lung tumor tissue. The clonotype originates from a woman in her forties or fifties with non-small cell lung cancer. The DNA sequence is given as TGTGCCAGCAGGGAGGGGAGGAATATGGCAACTAATGAAAAACTGTTTTTT. This translates into CASREGRNMATNEKLFF.